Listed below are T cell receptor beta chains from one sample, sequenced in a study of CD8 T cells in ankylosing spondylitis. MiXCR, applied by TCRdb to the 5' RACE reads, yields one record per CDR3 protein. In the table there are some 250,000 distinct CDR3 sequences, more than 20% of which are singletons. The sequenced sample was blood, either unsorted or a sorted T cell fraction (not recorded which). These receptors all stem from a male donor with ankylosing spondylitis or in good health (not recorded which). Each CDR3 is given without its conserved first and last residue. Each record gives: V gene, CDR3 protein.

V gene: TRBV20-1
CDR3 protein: SARDRRDSLRETQY

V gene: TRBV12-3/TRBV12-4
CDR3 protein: ASRAGGELF

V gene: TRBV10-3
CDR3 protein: AISEHSQETQY

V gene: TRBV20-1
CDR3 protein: SAIRGRDGADTQY

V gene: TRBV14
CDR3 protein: ASSYTGLNTEAF

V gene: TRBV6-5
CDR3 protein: ASSDTGVKLF

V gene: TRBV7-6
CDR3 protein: ASSQRIDEQF

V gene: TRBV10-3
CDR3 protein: AISEIGGKNTEAF

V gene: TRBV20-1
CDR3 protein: SGTRTGGYEQY

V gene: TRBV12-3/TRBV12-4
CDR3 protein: ASGTSGGAYEQY

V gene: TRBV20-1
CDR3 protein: SAFSSGGVADTQY

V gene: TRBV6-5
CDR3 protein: ASSYSGGNTEAF

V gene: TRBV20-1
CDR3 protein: SASPPSKVQPQH

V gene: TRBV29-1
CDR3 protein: SVGLQGTDGANVLT

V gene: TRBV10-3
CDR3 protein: AISGGVVDSYNEQF

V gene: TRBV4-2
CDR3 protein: ASSLHRGYNEQF

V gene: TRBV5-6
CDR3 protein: ASSPTRVDTQY

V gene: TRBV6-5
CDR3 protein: ASSHGTGRF

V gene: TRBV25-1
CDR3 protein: ASSEQGATGELF

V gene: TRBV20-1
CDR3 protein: SARAGGMDEQF

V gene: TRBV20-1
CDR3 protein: SGGTGAYEQY

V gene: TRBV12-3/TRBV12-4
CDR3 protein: ASSLAFLAGFYEQY

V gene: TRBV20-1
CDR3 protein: SARDAQGKIWVQETQY

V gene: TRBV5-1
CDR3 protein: ASSPGTGGKETQY

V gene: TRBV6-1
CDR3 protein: ASSSMGGGGELF

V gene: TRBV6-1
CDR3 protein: ASSEYWRGRTRSYEQY

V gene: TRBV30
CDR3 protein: AWSVVGGTYEQY

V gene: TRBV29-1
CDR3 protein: SVRRTGNSYEQY

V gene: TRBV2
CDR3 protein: ASSEALSWGEQY

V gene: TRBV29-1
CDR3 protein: SAHSGTGLHEQY

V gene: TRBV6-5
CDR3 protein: ASSYSTSGGLEQF

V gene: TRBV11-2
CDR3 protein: ASSVKRDRQYNEQF

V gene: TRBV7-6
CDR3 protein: ASSLGPTSGTQY

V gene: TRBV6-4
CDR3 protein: ASSASSENIQY

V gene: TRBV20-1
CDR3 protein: SANPGLAGIEQY

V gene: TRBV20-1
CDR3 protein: SARLRLAPSSYNEQF

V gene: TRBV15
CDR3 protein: ATSRKGQGAWWLGYEQY

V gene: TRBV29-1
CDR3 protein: SVVVGDYGYT

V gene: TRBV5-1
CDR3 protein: ASSLVAGSHTGELF

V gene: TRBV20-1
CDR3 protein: SANGLTYPGDEQF

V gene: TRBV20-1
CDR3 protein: SAVAGGPGGNEQF

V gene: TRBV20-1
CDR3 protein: SLTAGGYQETQY

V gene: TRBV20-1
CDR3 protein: SARLAGGNTEAF

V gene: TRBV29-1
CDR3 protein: SVALRVENTEAF

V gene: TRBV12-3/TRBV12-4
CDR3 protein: ASRTGLAYEKLF

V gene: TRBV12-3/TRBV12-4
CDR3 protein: ASSFSEASGNTIY

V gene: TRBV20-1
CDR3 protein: SARGTSVGSYNEQF

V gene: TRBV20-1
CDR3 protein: SARDIFPGGGSTDTQY

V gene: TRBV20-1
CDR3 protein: SAPWPETQY